These 3 T cell receptor beta chains share one sample of origin, sequenced in a study of CXCR3-negative and CXCR3-positive naive CD8 T cells. The authors made the TRB cDNA libraries by 5' RACE using UMI labels. TCRdb reprocessed the 5' RACE reads and keeps a single row for each CDR3 protein, giving no DNA. This repertoire includes roughly 8,200 distinct CDR3 sequences. The sample taken for sequencing was naive CXCR3- CD8+ T cells from blood. Subset defined: CD45RO-CCR7+CD27+CD95- naive CD8+ T cells lacking CXCR3 (TNR3-). The receptors were sampled from a human donor in good health. Some clones in this sample may be carry-over from other donors' samples.

The chain carries TRBV6-2 or TRBV6-3 and TRBJ2-3; the D gene TCRdb calls, TRBD2, cannot be checked with no DNA. This CDR3 region has 18 residues. Germline lookup yields CDR1 MNHEY and CDR2 SVGEGT. CDR3 sequence reads: CASSSWERGATSTDTQYF.

The rearrangement joins TRBV29-1 to TRBJ2-1; the TCRdb call, TRBD1, lacks DNA for checking. The V gene's germline CDR1 is SQVTM and CDR2 ANQGSEA. This CDR3 spans 13 amino acids. The CDR3 here is CSVGQGSYNEQFF.

The V and J genes are TRBV4-1 and TRBJ1-1; TCRdb returns TRBD1, unconfirmable since there is no DNA. The CDR3 is 14 amino acids. The germline CDR1 and CDR2 sequences are MGHRA and YSYEKL. The CDR3 is CASSQAGGGTEAFF.